The 15 T cell receptor beta chains below all came from one sample that was sequenced in a study of T cells after yellow fever vaccination. TCRdb re-derived calls from the 5' RACE reads in MiXCR, one entry per CDR3 protein. The sample lists 340,000 or so distinct CDR3 sequences; around 13% were seen once. Sequences were derived from CD4+ T cells sorted from PBMCs, sampled 15 days after the yellow fever booster vaccination. All receptors derive from a young man who received the YFV17D yellow fever vaccine.

V and J are TRBV20-1 and TRBJ1-1; D gene ambiguous. This CDR3 has 11 amino acids. CDR1 and CDR2 from the germline V gene are DFQATT and SNEGSKA (reference sequence). V was cut by 1 base and J by 4 bases, with 4 bases left in between. The CDR3 sequence is CSARGPTEAFF. CDR3 sequence (DNA): TGCAGTGCTAGAGGTCCCACTGAAGCTTTCTTT.

The sample holds a few counts of this clonotype. V usage is TRBV5-1 and J usage is TRBJ2-5; perhaps D is TRBD1 or TRBD2 (5 bases each). The CDR3 has 14 residues. Trimming stripped 7 bases from V and 5 bases from J, with 18 bases between. The germline V gene has CDR1 SGHRS and CDR2 YFSETQ. CDR3 protein: CASGDRGARETQYF. The CDR3 DNA reads TGCGCCAGCGGGGACCGAGGGGCAAGGGAGACCCAGTACTTC. Based on the CDR3 plus reference TRBV5-1 and TRBJ2-5, the full variable domain is KAGVTQTPRYLIKTRGQQVTLSCSPISGHRSVSWYQQTPGQGLQFLFEYFSETQRNKGNFPGRFSGRQFSNSRSEMNVSTLELGDSALYLCASGDRGARETQYFGPGTRLLVL.

This clonotype was seen a few times. The chain joins TRBV4-2 to TRBJ1-3, with unresolved D. The germline gives CDR1 LGHNA, CDR2 YNFKEQ. V was pared by 1 base and J by 0 bases, with 7 bases between. The CDR3 covers 15 residues. CDR3 coding DNA: TGTGCCAGCAGCCAAGGTCACAGCTCTGGAAACACCATATATTTT. Protein product: CASSQGHSSGNTIYF.

The CDR3 sequence: CASSLVGDSTDTQYF. In nucleotides, the CDR3 is TGTGCCAGCAGCTTGGTCGGGGATAGCACAGATACGCAGTATTTT. The J gene is TRBJ2-3, the V gene TRBV5-5; weak D call: TRBD2 (5 bases). V gave up 0 bases and J gave up 0 bases, with 8 bases separating them. From germline, CDR1 is SGHKS and CDR2 YYEKEE (reference sequence). CDR3 length: 15 residues.

This chain connects TRBV7-2 to TRBJ2-5; the match to TRBD2 covers 15 bases. CDR1 is SGHTA and CDR2 is FQGNSA in the germline V gene. Trimming took 8 bases from V and 0 from J; bases not matched to a gene: 10. The CDR3 sequence is 18 residues long. DNA for the CDR3: TGTGCCAGCTCAGTTGGGACTAGCGGGGGGATAAACCAAGAGACCCAGTACTTC. Protein product: CASSVGTSGGINQETQYF.

A remark on this clonotype: A much larger clone differs by one base, so this may be a read error. The chain recombines TRBV6-5 with TRBJ2-7, with D uncertain. Germline CDR1 and CDR2: MNHEY and SVGAGI. CDR3 length equals 13 residues. V was trimmed by 6 bases and J by 7 bases, leaving 16 bases between them. CDR3 protein: CASSSHSDGEQYF. The CDR3 bases are TGTGCCAGCAGCTCACATTCGGACGGGGAGCAGTACTTC.

This clonotype was counted many times. The genes are TRBV7-2 and TRBJ1-2; a possible D gene is TRBD1 (6 bases). Trimming removed 5 bases at V and 4 bases at J, with 14 bases between. Per the germline V gene, CDR1 is SGHTA and CDR2 is FQGNSA. The CDR3 loop spans 14 amino acids. This CDR3 is CASSPGGQSYGYTF. In DNA, the CDR3 is TGTGCCAGCAGCCCCGGGGGCCAGAGCTATGGCTACACCTTC.

This clonotype has just a few counts. This chain connects TRBV5-1 to TRBJ2-5; D not certain. The V end lost 5 bases, the J end lost 1 base, and 12 bases lay between the germline ends. Germline assignment: CDR1 SGHRS and CDR2 YFSETQ. This CDR3 comprises 14 residues. The CDR3 reads CASRAGPIQETQYF. DNA of the CDR3: TGCGCCAGCAGGGCCGGGCCGATCCAAGAGACCCAGTACTTC.

V and J are TRBV15 and TRBJ2-5; D is unresolved. CDR3 length equals 12 residues. Germline V gene sequence: CDR1 LNHNV, CDR2 YYDKDF (reference sequence). V lost 4 bases to trimming and J lost 3 bases, with 6 bases between them. The CDR3 is CATSNPKETQYF. CDR3 bases: TGTGCCACCAGCAATCCAAAAGAGACCCAGTACTTC.

This clonotype has at least ten counts. This chain uses TRBV4-2 with TRBJ2-4; D is unresolved. CDR1 LGHNA and CDR2 YNFKEQ come from the germline V gene. Trimming left V 0 bases short and J 7 bases short, with 7 bases between. The CDR3 is 13 residues long. This chain's CDR3 is CASSQDPGNIQYF. As DNA, the CDR3 is TGTGCCAGCAGCCAAGATCCCGGGAACATTCAGTACTTC.

This clonotype was seen more than once but under ten times. The chain is built from TRBV5-1 and TRBJ2-2, with unresolved D. V lost 0 bases to trimming and J lost 0 bases, with 6 bases between them. Germline CDR1 and CDR2: SGHRS and YFSETQ. The CDR3 totals 15 residues. CDR3 amino acids: CASSLVNANTGELFF. Here the CDR3 DNA reads TGCGCCAGCAGCTTGGTGAACGCGAACACCGGGGAGCTGTTTTTT.

This clonotype was counted a few times. This sequence joins TRBV12-3 or TRBV12-4 and TRBJ2-7; 14 bases are shared with TRBD2. The CDR3 is 15 amino acids. The V gene end was trimmed by 5 bases and the J gene end by 7 bases; junction bases not matched to a gene: 7. This CDR3 is CASSMGLAGAGEQYF. DNA for the CDR3: TGTGCCAGCAGTATGGGACTAGCGGGGGCGGGAGAGCAGTACTTC.

This clonotype was recorded a few times. The chain carries TRBV2 and TRBJ1-1; no firm D call. With 11 bases removed from V and 3 bases from J, the gap between germline ends came to 10 bases. The CDR3 is 11 residues long. Germline V gene data show CDR1 as SNHLY and CDR2 as FYNNEI. The DNA of the CDR3 is TGTGCCGGTACAGAGTACACTGAAGCTTTCTTT. This codes for CAGTEYTEAFF.

This clonotype has only a few counts. The V gene is TRBV19, the J gene TRBJ2-5, with D tentatively TRBD2 (7 bases). There are 15 residues in the CDR3. The V gene lost 6 bases and the J gene lost 9 bases, with 23 bases spanning the gap. CDR1 is LNHDA and CDR2 is SQIVND in the germline V gene (reference sequence). The CDR3 nucleotides read TGTGCCAGTAGCCTGCCGGGGGGCCAAAATCGGGCCCAGTACTTC. Translated, it gives CASSLPGGQNRAQYF.

There are a few counts of this clonotype. The gene calls are TRBV5-1 and TRBJ2-7, with TRBD2 matching 12 bases. The germline V gene encodes CDR1 SGHRS and CDR2 YFSETQ. The length of the CDR3 is 15 residues. V was clipped by 4 bases and J by 6 bases; unmatched bases: 8. Here the CDR3 DNA reads TGCGCCAGCAGCAATGGACTAGCGGGGCTCTCCGAGCAGTACTTC. It encodes CASSNGLAGLSEQYF. The variable domain in full, with the rest retrieved from reference TRBV5-1 and TRBJ2-7, is KAGVTQTPRYLIKTRGQQVTLSCSPISGHRSVSWYQQTPGQGLQFLFEYFSETQRNKGNFPGRFSGRQFSNSRSEMNVSTLELGDSALYLCASSNGLAGLSEQYFGPGTRLTVT.